This is a list of T cell receptor beta chains from one sample in a study of T cells in narcolepsy. TCRdb keeps only in-frame clones here, not all; method: immunoSEQ multiplex PCR. The data show 25,000 to 40,000 clones, roughly nine tenths seen once. Material: CD45RA- memory CD4+ T cells from PBMCs. These receptors all come from a human donor with narcolepsy. CDR3s leave out the opening cysteine and the closing phenylalanine or tryptophan. D genes are given only for firm matches. Size is omitted from some rows. Given values are once, few, many or a class for expanded clones.

TRBV10-3,-,-,AISESTTPNTGELF
TRBV6-5,once,-,ASSYQGKTDTQY
TRBV6-6,-,TRBD1,ASSRDSQETQY
TRBV7-8,-,TRBD1,ASSPRPGQGAGKETQY
TRBV10-1,-,-,ASSDWDNGSLEQY
TRBV6-5,-,-,ASSYSQSRGKF
TRBV2,few,TRBD2,ASSLAGGSYNEQF
TRBV6-5,-,TRBD1,ASRRQGVNTEAF
TRBV28,-,-,ASSLGQGQETQY
TRBV4-2,-,-,ASSQDGGVGNEKLF
TRBV19,-,-,ASQEGVKNIQY
TRBV14,once,-,ASSLQLGLQETQY
TRBV30,-,-,AWRREQDSPLH
TRBV30,-,-,ASGQGTEAF
TRBV7-8,-,-,ASTLRDHRFSSYNSPLH
TRBV4-2,-,TRBD1,ASTTGGDNTEAF
TRBV25-1,-,TRBD1,ASSDPGQGRYQETQY
TRBV28,-,-,ASSLAGYIHEQF
TRBV28,-,-,ASSATSPDTQY
TRBV7-3,-,-,ASSPSGSGNYGYT
TRBV28,-,-,ASNRVDNSPLH
TRBV18,-,TRBD2,ASSPQRGGVDTQY
TRBV2,-,-,ASSPAAGEGGNQPQH
TRBV5-1,-,-,ASSLESDGYT
TRBV19,-,TRBD1,ASSIKGTGSGQPQH
TRBV7-6,once,-,ASSQGTVLDTQY
TRBV28,-,-,ASRNRLIEAF
TRBV11-1,-,-,ASSHWDKQETQY
TRBV5-3,-,-,ARSRYGNTIY
TRBV28,-,-,ASSAAGYGYT
TRBV19,-,-,ASSRGEDTLQETQY
TRBV25-1,-,TRBD2,ASSEYRGNSGSEQF
TRBV18,-,-,ASSDRNTEAF
TRBV30,-,-,AWSSNGNQPQH
TRBV6-1,-,-,ASSGPIRGEQY
TRBV6-5,-,TRBD1,ASSPGGPQTYEQY
TRBV19,-,-,ASSIDNLNKEWDRRNQPQH